This TCR beta chain was observed in a study of blood T cells in healthy people across ages. Broader study findings: Investigators treated diversity estimates from one million T cells as underestimates.

On this clonotype itself: Antigen unknown.

Germline CDR1 is SEHNR and CDR2 is FQNEAQ (reference sequence). V lost 3 bases, J lost 5 bases, and 8 bases stayed unmatched. The CDR3 consists of 15 residues. The use of a sample-barcoded 5' primer and a J-beta primer mix characterized a second PCR of about 7 to 12 cycles. From the 5' RACE reads, TCRdb called clonotypes with MiXCR, one entry per CDR3 protein. The sample consists of fewer than 900,000 distinct CDR3 sequences, roughly 43% of them appearing once. Sequencing used blood. This receptor was identified in a woman aged 55-69 years in good health. The gene calls are TRBV7-9 and TRBJ2-5, with 8 bases identical to TRBD2. In DNA form, the CDR3 reads TGTGCCAGCAGCTTTAGCGGGGACTTTGGGGAGACCCAGTACTTC. Translating it yields CASSFSGDFGETQYF.